The present T cell receptor beta chain was sequenced within a study of long-term antiretroviral therapy in people with HIV. Study-wide findings and caveats: Repertoire composition at all time points was dominated by clones that had expanded before ART. Post-ART, diversity grew, though it stayed under transplant donor control levels. The study found narrower CDR3 length ranges in HIV repertoires than in controls.

The libraries were made with immunoSEQ v3.0 at survey level. Sequencing aimed to cover roughly 40,000-55,000 T-cell genomes per sample. Generated by immunoSEQ multiplex PCR, the TCRdb table keeps only in-frame clones and is missing some. In the table there are around 25,000 clones, about 80% of which are singletons. Remarks on this clone: Antigen specificity is unknown.

V was cut by 0 bases and J by 4 bases, with 12 bases left in between. Germline loops: CDR1 LGHNA, CDR2 YSLEER. The CDR3 runs to 15 residues. The sequences come from unsorted PBMCs, collected 4.4 years after starting antiretroviral therapy. This chain joins TRBV4-3 and TRBJ1-2, with TRBD1 as a possible D gene (6 bases). This sequence was found in a man aged 25 to 45 with HIV. CDR3 amino acids: CASSQDRTDFYGYTF. The CDR3 DNA reads TGCGCCAGCAGCCAAGATAGGACAGACTTCTATGGCTACACCTTC.